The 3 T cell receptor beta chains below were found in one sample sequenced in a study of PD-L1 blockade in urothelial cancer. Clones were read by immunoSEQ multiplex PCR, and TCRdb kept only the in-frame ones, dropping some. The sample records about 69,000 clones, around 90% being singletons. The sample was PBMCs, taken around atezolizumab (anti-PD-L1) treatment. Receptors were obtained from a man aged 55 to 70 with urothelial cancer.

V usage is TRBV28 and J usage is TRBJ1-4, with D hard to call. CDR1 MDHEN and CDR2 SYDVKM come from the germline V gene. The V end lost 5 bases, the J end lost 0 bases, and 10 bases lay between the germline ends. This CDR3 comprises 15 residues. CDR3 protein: CASSPGGSTNEKLFF. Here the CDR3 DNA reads TGTGCCAGCAGTCCGGGCGGGTCAACTAATGAAAAACTGTTTTTT. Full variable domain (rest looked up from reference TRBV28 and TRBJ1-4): DVKVTQSSRYLVKRTGEKVFLECVQDMDHENMFWYRQDPGLGLRLIYFSYDVKMKEKGDIPEGYSVSREKKERFSLILESASTNQTSMYLCASSPGGSTNEKLFFGSGTQLSVL.

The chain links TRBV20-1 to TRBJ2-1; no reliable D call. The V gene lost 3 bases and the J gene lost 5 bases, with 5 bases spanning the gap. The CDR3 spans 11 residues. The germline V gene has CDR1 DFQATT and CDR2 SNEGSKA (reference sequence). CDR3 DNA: TGCAGTGCTAGCTTAAACAATGAGCAGTTCTTC. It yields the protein CSASLNNEQFF.

The CDR3 is CAISPRLAGDTDTQYF. The CDR3 DNA is TGTGCCATCAGTCCTAGACTAGCGGGGGACACAGATACGCAGTATTTT. This chain links TRBV10-3 with TRBJ2-3, with 12 bases matching TRBD2. The length of the CDR3 is 16 residues. V shed 5 bases, J shed 2 bases, and the junction held 5 bases outside the gene matches. Germline CDR1 is ENHRY and CDR2 is SYGVKD.